This T cell receptor (beta chain) stems from a study of neurological immune-mediated disorders. By 5'RACE with 10-nucleotide random UMIs, the cDNA was made. Each CDR3 protein is one row after TCRdb ran MiXCR on the 5' RACE reads. Of tens of thousands of distinct CDR3 sequences listed, just over 2.5% are singletons. This clonotype was seen many times. The antigen is undetermined. General observations from the study: The absence of shared CDR3 amino acid sequences among expanded clones across subjects suggests private repertoires in all groups. Patients with HTLV-1-associated myelopathy showed the most TCR clonal expansion. Those with multiple sclerosis showed the least, falling below healthy controls.

The receptor comes from a woman in her twenties or thirties with multiple sclerosis. Input material: PBMCs.

The CDR3 sequence: CASSYSYRLDTEAFF. CDR3 nucleotide sequence: TGTGCCAGCAGTTACTCCTATAGGCTCGACACTGAAGCTTTCTTT. The chain recombines TRBV6-5 with TRBJ1-1; D unclear. Trimming took off 0 bases at V and 3 bases at J, with 11 bases between the two ends. The germline gives CDR1 MNHEY, CDR2 SVGAGI. The CDR3 extends over 15 amino acids.